The source of this T cell receptor (beta chain) is a study of cytomegalovirus exposure and HLA in healthy donors. Regarding the study as a whole: Other equally common chains were less clonally expanded than HLA-associated TCR beta chains, a later analysis showed. Across donors, most TCRs were seen rarely, yet some public ones were widespread. Among the sequence variants, a highly shared cluster was likely an artifact of sequencing.

Concerning this clone: Its specificity is unknown.

Donors showed nominal health when sampled, although they likely had unrecorded immune exposures. Use of 60 Vbeta and 13 Jbeta primers characterized the PCR. Only in-frame clones appear in the TCRdb table, and some are missing; sequencing was by immunoSEQ multiplex PCR. The sample carries about 120,000 clones, more than 60% recorded once. Between the trimmed V and J ends, which lost 0 bases and 3 bases, there was a span of 14 bases. This CDR3 is built from 16 residues. Germline V lookup: CDR1 SGHRS, CDR2 YFSETQ. Sample: PBMCs. The origin of this receptor is a woman aged 40 to 50 in good health and CMV-seronegative. The chain has TRBV5-1 and TRBJ2-3, with a possible D match to TRBD2 (5 bases). The chain's CDR3 is CASSLGLLGGTDTQYF. The CDR3 nucleotides are TGCGCCAGCAGCTTGGGTCTTTTAGGAGGAACAGATACGCAGTATTTT.